The T cell receptor beta chain under discussion was sequenced for a study of shared clonotypes between healthy human individuals. Whole-study context: Donors had three CD4 naive, three CD4 memory, two CD8 naive and one CD8 memory plate apiece. Points from the study as a whole: For naive CD4 cells, around 5% of clonotypes were shared across a few donors.

Worth noting for this clone: Its antigen is unknown.

This table comes from immunoSEQ multiplex PCR, and its TCRdb copy is limited to in-frame clones, with some not included. Of roughly 2.5 million clones listed, roughly 92% are singletons. Germline V gene lookup returns CDR1 SGHAT and CDR2 FQNNGV. The CDR3 spans 16 residues. The ends were cut back, 7 bases at V and 4 bases at J, with 20 bases in the middle. The source of this sequence is a man aged 18 to 30 in good health. Sequenced: naive CD4+ T cells sorted from blood. The subset is: CD45RA+ positively selected. The rearrangement joins TRBV11-2 to TRBJ2-1; unclear D gene. CDR3 in amino acids: CASTPNSGSIYNEQFF. The CDR3 region has the DNA TGTGCCAGCACGCCCAACTCAGGTTCTATTTACAATGAGCAGTTCTTC.